The 21 T cell receptor beta chains in this list originate from one sample, sequenced in a study of T-cell memory formation after mild COVID-19. One entry per CDR3 protein, called by TCRdb with MiXCR from the 5' RACE reads. The sample yields 350,000 or so distinct CDR3 sequences, less than 25% seen once. Sequenced: PBMCs or a T cell subset sorted from them (not recorded which). The receptors originated from a man younger than 35 who had mild COVID-19 (a few samples of this study predate the infection). Cell type and time point are not known.

The chain has TRBV10-3 and TRBJ2-7, with D possibly TRBD2 on 5 matching bases. In germline, CDR1 is ENHRY, CDR2 SYGVKD. Trimming took 6 bases from V and 2 from J, leaving 17 bases between them. The CDR3 spans 15 residues. CDR3 region: CAISPAGAETYEQYF. For the CDR3, the DNA is TGTGCCATCAGCCCCGCTGGAGCGGAGACCTACGAGCAGTACTTC.

This clonotype was observed a handful of times. The genes are TRBV7-2 and TRBJ2-3; TRBD2 agrees at 11 bases. V dropped 5 bases and J dropped 2; count of bases not matched to a gene: 6. Germline CDR1 is SGHTA and CDR2 is FQGNSA. The CDR3 consists of 16 residues. CDR3 in amino acids: CASSPRLAGPTDTQYF. The CDR3 DNA is TGTGCCAGCAGCCCCAGACTAGCGGGGCCCACAGATACGCAGTATTTT.

Regarding this clonotype: A much larger clone lies one base from this, so it may be a read error. The rearrangement joins TRBV18 to TRBJ2-5, with D possibly matching TRBD1 (5 bases). The CDR3 sequence is 13 residues long. Germline V CDR1 and CDR2: KGHSH, LQKENI. Trimming took off 0 bases at V and 4 bases at J, with 6 bases between the two ends. Written as DNA, the CDR3 is TGTGCCAGCTCACCACCAGGGGCAGAGACCCAGTACTTC. This sequence encodes CASSPPGAETQYF.

The V and J genes are TRBV11-2 and TRBJ2-2; tentatively, D is TRBD2 (6 bases). The germline gives CDR1 SGHAT, CDR2 FQNNGV. The CDR3 consists of 17 residues. The ends were cut back, 6 bases at V and 1 base at J, with 18 bases in the middle. The CDR3 DNA follows: TGTGCCAGCAGTGTGGGGTCTTGGGAGGTGAACACCGGGGAGCTGTTTTTT. This encodes CASSVGSWEVNTGELFF.

The J gene is TRBJ2-7, the V gene TRBV15, with D maybe TRBD1 (6 bases). This CDR3 has 14 residues. Germline values: CDR1 LNHNV, CDR2 YYDKDF (reference sequence). The V end was cut by 3 bases, the J end by 3 bases, with 12 bases between. The CDR3 DNA follows: TGTGCCACCAGCAGTGCGAGACAGGACTACGAGCAGTACTTC. Translating gives CATSSARQDYEQYF.

This clonotype was counted between two and nine times. CDR3 DNA: TGTGCCAGCAGCCGTGGACTCTCCTACTACACAGATACGCAGTATTTT. It specifies CASSRGLSYYTDTQYF. The chain uses TRBV11-1 and TRBJ2-3; D might be TRBD2 (5 bases). V was shortened by 5 bases and J by 2 bases, with 17 bases between the two germline ends. CDR1 is SGHAT and CDR2 is FQDESV in the germline V gene (reference sequence). The CDR3 runs 16 residues.

This chain joins TRBV6-2 or TRBV6-3 and TRBJ2-5, with 13 nucleotides matching TRBD2. Trimming at V came to 5 bases and at J to 4 bases, leaving 7 bases not matched to a gene. The CDR3 covers 16 residues. From germline, CDR1 is MNHEY and CDR2 SVGEGT. For the CDR3, the DNA is TGTGCCAGCAGTCAACGGGGACTAGCGGGGAGAGAGACCCAGTACTTC. It translates to CASSQRGLAGRETQYF.

CDR3 DNA: TGTGCCAGCAGCCAAGATTGGACAGAAGAGACCCAGTACTTC. Residues: CASSQDWTEETQYF. The chain carries TRBV4-2 and TRBJ2-5, with D maybe TRBD1 (6 bases). Germline CDR1 is LGHNA and CDR2 is YNFKEQ. The CDR3 is made up of 14 amino acids. V was trimmed by 0 bases and J by 3 bases, leaving 8 bases between them.

This chain connects TRBV27 to TRBJ1-6; D is undetermined. Germline V CDR1 and CDR2: MNHEY, SMNVEV (reference sequence). The CDR3 covers 12 residues. Trimming shortened V by 3 bases and J by 9 bases, and 6 bases separated the two germline ends. CDR3 residues: CASSLLGSPLHF. In nucleotides, the CDR3 is TGTGCCAGCAGTTTGTTGGGTTCACCCCTCCACTTT.

This clonotype came up many times. The chain uses TRBV7-2 and TRBJ2-3; no clear D. V was shortened by 5 bases and J by 6 bases, with 6 bases between the two germline ends. This CDR3 contains 11 residues. The germline gives CDR1 SGHTA, CDR2 FQGNSA. CDR3 protein: CASSPLDTQYF. For the CDR3, the DNA is TGTGCCAGCAGCCCCCTCGATACGCAGTATTTT.

This clonotype was observed a handful of times. The chain has TRBV6-2 or TRBV6-3 and TRBJ2-3; TRBD1 matches at 11 bases. This CDR3 contains 16 residues. The junction had 13 bases not matched to a gene; V was cut back by 6 bases and J by 8 bases. CDR1 and CDR2 (germline): MNHEY, SVGEGT. The DNA for the CDR3 is TGTGCCAGCAGCTACGCCGGACAGGGGGCGCGAGGTACGCAGTATTTT. It encodes CASSYAGQGARGTQYF.

This clonotype has a single count. This chain links TRBV11-2 with TRBJ2-4; weak D call: TRBD2 (6 bases). This CDR3 is 16 amino acids long. V was pared by 6 bases and J by 6 bases, with 21 bases between. From germline, CDR1 is SGHAT and CDR2 FQNNGV. The CDR3 loop reads CASRSPGRVEGNIQYF. The CDR3 DNA reads as TGTGCCAGCAGAAGCCCGGGCCGAGTGGAGGGAAACATTCAGTACTTC.

This clonotype is a singleton in its sample. The chain has TRBV5-4 and TRBJ2-5; TRBD2 aligns across 7 bases. Looked up from germline, CDR1 is SGHNT and CDR2 is YYREEE (reference sequence). The CDR3 runs to 16 residues. After removal of 2 bases from V and 2 bases from J, the junction contained 9 bases not matched to a gene. The CDR3 bases are TGTGCCAGCAGCTTACCCGGGACTACTTCTCAAGAGACCCAGTACTTC. Translation gives CASSLPGTTSQETQYF.

This clonotype occurred a few times. The V call is TRBV7-2, the J call TRBJ2-5; D is unresolved. This CDR3 comprises 14 residues. Trimming shortened V by 1 base and J by 6 bases, and 12 bases separated the two germline ends. Germline lookup yields CDR1 SGHTA and CDR2 FQGNSA. The CDR3 bases are TGTGCCAGCAGCTTAGAGGCAGGCCCCCAGACCCAGTACTTC. It encodes CASSLEAGPQTQYF.

This clonotype was detected only a few times. V gene TRBV7-2 combines with J gene TRBJ2-5, with TRBD2 identical over 9 bases. Germline V gene data show CDR1 as SGHTA and CDR2 as FQGNSA. This CDR3 comprises 16 residues. After removal of 3 bases from V and 2 bases from J, the junction contained 7 bases not matched to a gene. Here the CDR3 DNA reads TGTGCCAGCAGCTTCCTAGAAGCGGGGGGACAAGAGACCCAGTACTTC. It is translated as CASSFLEAGGQETQYF.

The chain links TRBV29-1 to TRBJ1-1; D is perhaps TRBD1 (6 bases). CDR1 and CDR2 (germline): SQVTM, ANQGSEA. The CDR3 is 11 residues long. Trimming pared 7 bases from V and 6 bases from J, leaving 12 bases between. Here the CDR3 DNA reads TGCAGCGCGAGGGGGGACGCTGAAGCTTTCTTT. Amino acids: CSARGDAEAFF.

The CDR3 nucleotides are TGTGCCAGCAGCCAGTTCAATGAGCAGTTCTTC. This encodes CASSQFNEQFF. The rearrangement joins TRBV6-2 or TRBV6-3 to TRBJ2-1; D unresolved. Trimming took 6 bases from V and 6 from J, leaving 6 bases between them. The germline gives CDR1 MNHEY, CDR2 SVGEGT. The CDR3 is 11 amino acids.

This clonotype has more than one count but fewer than ten. The V call is TRBV2, the J call TRBJ1-1, with a weak D call TRBD1 (6 bases). V lost 4 bases and J 4 bases, leaving 13 bases between the germline ends. The CDR3 runs to 14 residues. In germline, CDR1 is SNHLY, CDR2 FYNNEI. CDR3 loop: CASSVPGAGTEAFF. The CDR3 DNA reads TGTGCCAGCAGTGTTCCGGGGGCGGGCACTGAAGCTTTCTTT.

This sequence joins TRBV29-1 and TRBJ1-2; 11 nucleotides line up with TRBD1. Germline loops: CDR1 SQVTM, CDR2 ANQGSEA. The CDR3 is 13 amino acids. Trimming took 8 bases from V and 2 from J; bases not matched to a gene: 4. The CDR3 sequence is CSFRDRGNYGYTF. The CDR3 coding sequence is TGCAGCTTCCGGGACAGGGGGAACTATGGCTACACCTTC.

This clonotype occurred many times. This chain uses TRBV20-1 with TRBJ2-7; either TRBD1 or TRBD2 may fit D (5 bases each). CDR1 DFQATT and CDR2 SNEGSKA come from the germline V gene (reference sequence). V lost 4 bases, J lost 7 bases, and 26 bases lay in between. The CDR3 totals 16 residues. CDR3 sequence (DNA): TGCAGTGCTATGGGGGAACGTTGGGGATCTCTACGTGAGCAGTACTTC. It is translated as CSAMGERWGSLREQYF.

The sample holds a few counts of this clonotype. This chain joins TRBV5-5 and TRBJ1-2, with D perhaps matching TRBD1 (6 bases). Germline CDR1 is SGHKS and CDR2 is YYEKEE (reference sequence). Trimming stripped 3 bases from V and 2 bases from J, with 11 bases between. This CDR3 has 14 amino acids. The CDR3 bases are TGTGCCAGCAGCTCCTGGACAGAAAACTATGGCTACACCTTC. As protein: CASSSWTENYGYTF.